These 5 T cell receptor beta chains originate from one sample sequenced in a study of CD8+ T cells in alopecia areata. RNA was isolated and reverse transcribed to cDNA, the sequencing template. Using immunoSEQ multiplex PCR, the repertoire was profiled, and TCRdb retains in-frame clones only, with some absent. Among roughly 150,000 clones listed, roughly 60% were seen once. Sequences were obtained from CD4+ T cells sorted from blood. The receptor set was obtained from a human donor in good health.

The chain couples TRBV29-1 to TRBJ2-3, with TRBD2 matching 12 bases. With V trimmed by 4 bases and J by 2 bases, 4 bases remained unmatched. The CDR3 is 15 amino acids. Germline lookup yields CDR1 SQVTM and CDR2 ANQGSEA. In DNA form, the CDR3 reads TGCAGCGTTGTAGGACTAGCGGGAAACACAGATACGCAGTATTTT. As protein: CSVVGLAGNTDTQYF.

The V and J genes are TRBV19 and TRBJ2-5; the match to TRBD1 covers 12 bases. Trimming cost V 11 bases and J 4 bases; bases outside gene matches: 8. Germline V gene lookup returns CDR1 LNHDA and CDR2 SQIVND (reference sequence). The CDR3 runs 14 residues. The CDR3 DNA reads TGTGCCGTCCGGGACAGGGGGCCTGCAGAGACCCAGTACTTC. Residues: CAVRDRGPAETQYF.

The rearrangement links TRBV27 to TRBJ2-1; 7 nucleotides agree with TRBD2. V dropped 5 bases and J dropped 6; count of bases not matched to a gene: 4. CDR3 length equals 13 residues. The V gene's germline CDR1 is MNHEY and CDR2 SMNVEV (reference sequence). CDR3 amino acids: CASSPSSGNEQFF. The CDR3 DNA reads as TGTGCCAGCAGTCCCTCTAGCGGCAATGAGCAGTTCTTC.

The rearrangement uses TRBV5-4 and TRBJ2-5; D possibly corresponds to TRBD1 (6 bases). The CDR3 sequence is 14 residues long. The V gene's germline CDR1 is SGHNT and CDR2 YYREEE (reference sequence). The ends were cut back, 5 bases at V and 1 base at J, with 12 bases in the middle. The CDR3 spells CASSYADSQETQYF. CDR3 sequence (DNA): TGTGCCAGCAGTTATGCGGACAGCCAAGAGACCCAGTACTTC.

The CDR3 sequence is CASSERSGANWNTEAFF. In nucleotides, the CDR3 is TGTGCCAGCAGTGAAAGGTCAGGGGCTAACTGGAACACTGAAGCTTTCTTT. The gene calls are TRBV6-1 and TRBJ1-1; D might be TRBD1 (6 bases). Trimming removed 2 bases from V and 1 base from J, with 17 bases in between. Germline CDR1 is MNHNS and CDR2 is SASEGT. The CDR3 has 17 amino acids.